This record concerns one TCR beta chain sequence. What it recognizes is unknown. Using immunoSEQ multiplex PCR, the repertoire was profiled, and TCRdb retains in-frame clones only, with some absent. This sample carries 55,000 to 60,000 clones, roughly nine tenths of them seen once, and the ten largest clones take around 3.5%. Between the trimmed V and J ends, which lost 1 base and 4 bases, there was a span of 7 bases. CDR3 size: 13 residues. The germline V gene encodes CDR1 LGHNA and CDR2 YSLEER. This entry comes from a study of identifying expanded T cells in peripheral blood. Study outcomes and limitations: Differentially abundant clones: about 1.3 between replicates, roughly 16 at around 2 weeks, around 19 at four. Clone count variance between roughly 2-week samples rose with total template count.

No infections or other immune events were documented during collection. This clonotype was sampled from a person between 18 and 75 years old in good health. The sample consisted of blood. The chain is built from TRBV4-3 and TRBJ1-1; a possible D gene is TRBD1 (5 bases). Here the CDR3 reads CASSQVGGTEAFF. Written as DNA, the CDR3 is TGCGCCAGCAGCCAAGTCGGGGGCACTGAAGCTTTCTTT.